This T cell receptor (beta chain) is drawn from a study of cytomegalovirus exposure and HLA in healthy donors. Turning to the study itself: Unique TCRs numbering around 80 million, obtained from HLA-typed donors, made up an early data release.

Of note for this clone: Its antigen remains unknown.

Notes on the study in general: Common viral pathogens seemed to be connected with several of the most significant clusters, according to a later analysis.

This cohort consisted of healthy bone marrow donors. The CDR3 runs 13 residues. Germline V gene data show CDR1 as SGHRS and CDR2 as YFSETQ. V was clipped by 4 bases and J by 7 bases; unmatched bases: 3. PCR involved 60 Vbeta and 13 Jbeta primers. Sequencing used immunoSEQ multiplex PCR; TCRdb keeps in-frame clones, though not all of them. The sample carries about 150,000 clones, about 75% recorded once. The chain uses TRBV5-1 and TRBJ2-2; 8 bases are a match to TRBD1. The TCR was taken from a man younger than 45 in good health and CMV-seronegative. Source material: PBMCs. The CDR3 reads CASSVDRGGELFF. The CDR3 nucleotides are TGCGCCAGCAGCGTCGACAGGGGCGGGGAGCTGTTTTTT.